Sequencing of this T cell receptor (beta chain) was carried out in a study of shared clonotypes between healthy human individuals. Researchers drew on roughly 84 million PBMCs for genomic DNA from unsorted samples. Method: immunoSEQ multiplex PCR; TCRdb's copy keeps in-frame clones and lacks some. The sample holds about 490,000 clones, roughly 85% seen once. This CDR3 contains 14 residues. Per the germline V gene, CDR1 is SGHKS and CDR2 is YYEKEE (reference sequence). The ends were cut back, 9 bases at V and 2 bases at J, with 17 bases in the middle. The chain recombines TRBV5-5 with TRBJ1-2; weak D call: TRBD1 (5 bases). The clonotype originates from a middle-aged woman in good health. Some clones in this sample may be carry-over from other donors' samples. The sequencing sample was made of PBMCs. In DNA form, the CDR3 reads TGTGCCACCAAATACTCGGGGGGAAACTATGGCTACACCTTC. It translates to CATKYSGGNYGYTF. The full variable domain, its missing parts supplied by reference TRBV5-5 and TRBJ1-2, is DAGVTQSPTHLIKTRGQQVTLRCSPISGHKSVSWYQQVLGQGPQFIFQYYEKEERGRGNFPDRFSARQFPNYSSELNVNALLLGDSALYLCATKYSGGNYGYTFGSGTRLTVV.